The 25 T cell receptor beta chains in this list originate from one sample, sequenced in a study of control samples from healthy donors and cancer patients (TCRdb year 2020). Receptor amplification or capture employed the immunoSEQ multiplex PCR assay. TCRdb provides this immuneACCESS table in a form limited to in-frame rearrangements. Some clones are lacking; in checked studies, under half of them reflect an unresolved V gene, and why the rest are absent is not known. The sample includes approximately 150,000 clones, with almost 90% observed a single time. Approximately 1.8% of the sample rests with the top ten. Sequencing was done on a sample of blood. These receptor sequences come from a man between 18 and 29 years old in good health.

The chain couples TRBV6-1 to TRBJ1-1; unclear D gene. The CDR3 is made up of 13 amino acids. The germline V and J ends were trimmed by 1 base and 1 base, with 4 bases remaining between them. Germline CDR1 and CDR2: MNHNS and SASEGT. The CDR3 protein is CASSEGGNTEAFF. The CDR3 DNA follows: TGTGCCAGCAGTGAAGGGGGGAACACTGAAGCTTTCTTT.

CDR3 amino acids: CASSLRAGEGDTEAFF. The CDR3 DNA reads TGTGCCAGTAGCCTAAGGGCTGGGGAAGGAGACACTGAAGCTTTCTTT. The chain has TRBV19 and TRBJ1-1; no clear D. Germline CDR1 LNHDA, CDR2 SQIVND (reference sequence). CDR3 length: 16 amino acids. V shed 6 bases and J shed 3 bases, with 20 bases lying between them.

The V gene is TRBV6-6, the J gene TRBJ2-3; D is uncertain. Germline V gene data show CDR1 as MNHNY and CDR2 as SVGAGI (reference sequence). Trimming cost V 2 bases and J 2 bases, with 14 bases left between them. The CDR3 loop spans 16 amino acids. The DNA for the CDR3 is TGTGCCAGCAGTTACATGGGTAAACGGACCACAGATACGCAGTATTTT. It yields the protein CASSYMGKRTTDTQYF.

This sequence joins TRBV12-3 or TRBV12-4 and TRBJ1-2, with TRBD1 matching 7 bases. The CDR3 is 13 amino acids. V shed 6 bases, J shed 4 bases, and the junction held 5 bases outside the gene matches. CDR3 region: CASRGTDRYGYTF. The CDR3 coding sequence is TGTGCCAGCAGAGGGACAGACCGCTATGGCTACACCTTC.

The rearrangement uses TRBV7-9 and TRBJ1-2; D is possibly TRBD1 (6 bases). CDR3 length: 17 amino acids. Germline lookup yields CDR1 SEHNR and CDR2 FQNEAQ (reference sequence). V lost 4 bases and J lost 4, with 22 bases in between. As DNA, the CDR3 is TGTGCCAGCAGCTCCCCCGCAATTCTCGACAGGACCTATGGCTACACCTTC. This translates into CASSSPAILDRTYGYTF.

The chain has TRBV2 and TRBJ2-7, with 10 bases fitting TRBD2. CDR3 length: 16 amino acids. The J segment lost 0 bases and the V segment lost 5 bases, leaving 7 bases of the junction unmatched. Germline assignment: CDR1 SNHLY and CDR2 FYNNEI. The CDR3 loop is CASSRAGGYYSYEQYF. CDR3 nucleotide sequence: TGTGCCAGCAGTCGAGCGGGGGGGTATTACTCCTACGAGCAGTACTTC. Drawing the rest from reference TRBV2 and TRBJ2-7, the complete variable domain is EPEVTQTPSHQVTQMGQEVILRCVPISNHLYFYWYRQILGQKVEFLVSFYNNEISEKSEIFDDQFSVERPDGSNFTLKIRSTKLEDSAMYFCASSRAGGYYSYEQYFGPGTRLTVT.

The genes are TRBV4-3 and TRBJ1-4, with a possible D match to TRBD1 (5 bases). Trimming removed 5 bases at V and 0 bases at J, with 10 bases between. The germline CDR1 and CDR2 sequences are LGHNA and YSLEER. The CDR3 is 15 residues long. This CDR3 reads CASSEGVATNEKLFF. DNA for the CDR3: TGCGCCAGCAGCGAAGGGGTTGCAACTAATGAAAAACTGTTTTTT.

The chain combines TRBV27 with TRBJ2-5; possibly TRBD1 for D (6 bases). V was trimmed by 6 bases and J by 5 bases, leaving 16 bases between them. This CDR3 region has 14 residues. Per germline, CDR1 MNHEY and CDR2 SMNVEV (reference sequence). The CDR3 sequence: CASRRGGTGETQYF. CDR3 in DNA: TGTGCCAGCAGACGAGGGGGTACCGGTGAGACCCAGTACTTC.

The rearrangement joins TRBV7-6 to TRBJ1-6, with a tentative D call TRBD1 (6 bases). This CDR3 is built from 15 residues. Germline V lookup: CDR1 SGHVS, CDR2 FNYEAQ. V was clipped by 3 bases and J by 10 bases, with 16 bases between them. The DNA of the CDR3 is TGTGCCAGCAGCTTCGAACAGGGAGGAGGGTCACCCCTCCACTTT. It yields the protein CASSFEQGGGSPLHF.

This clone was found once. J is TRBJ1-2 and V is TRBV3-1 (or the pseudogene TRBV3-2), with a possible D match to TRBD1 (5 bases). V was pared by 1 base and J by 6 bases, with 12 bases between. The CDR3 has 14 amino acids. The germline CDR1 and CDR2 sequences are LGHDT and YNNKEL (reference sequence). CDR3 in amino acids: CASSQVGGADGYTF. The CDR3 DNA sequence: TGTGCCAGCAGCCAAGTGGGCGGGGCGGATGGCTACACCTTC.

The J gene is TRBJ1-3, the V gene TRBV7-2, with no clear D. Trimming shortened V by 3 bases and J by 4 bases, and 7 bases separated the two germline ends. The CDR3 totals 13 residues. Germline CDR1 SGHTA, CDR2 FQGNSA. CDR3 bases: TGTGCCAGCAGCTTTGGCAGGGGAAACACCATATATTTT. Translated, it gives CASSFGRGNTIYF. Based on the CDR3 plus reference TRBV7-2 and TRBJ1-3, the full variable domain is GAGVSQSPSNKVTEKGKDVELRCDPISGHTALYWYRQSLGQGLEFLIYFQGNSAPDKSGLPSDRFSAERTGGSVSTLTIQRTQQEDSAVYLCASSFGRGNTIYFGEGSWLTVV.

The chain carries TRBV12-3 or TRBV12-4 and TRBJ2-1; D might be TRBD1 (6 bases). V was pared by 3 bases and J by 5 bases, with 8 bases between. This CDR3 region has 13 residues. The CDR3 sequence: CASSLRQDNEQFF. DNA of the CDR3: TGTGCCAGCAGTTTGCGACAGGACAATGAGCAGTTCTTC.

This sequence joins TRBV21-1 and TRBJ1-1. TRBV21-1 is classified as a pseudogene. CDR3 length: 13 amino acids. This CDR3 reads CASPSSGDTEAFF. The DNA for the CDR3 is TGTGCCAGCCCCAGCAGTGGGGACACTGAAGCTTTCTTT.

The genes are TRBV6-1 and TRBJ2-5; possibly TRBD1 for D (6 bases). Germline CDR1 reads MNHNS; CDR2 reads SASEGT. V lost 2 bases to trimming and J lost 1 base, with 14 bases between them. The CDR3 covers 16 residues. This CDR3 reads CASSEYAFRGQETQYF. The CDR3 DNA sequence: TGTGCCAGCAGTGAATATGCGTTCAGGGGCCAAGAGACCCAGTACTTC.

This clone was picked up one time. This chain uses TRBV5-1 with TRBJ2-7; 7 nucleotides align to TRBD1. V shed 0 bases and J 5 bases; nucleotides not matched to a gene: 8. The CDR3 covers 15 residues. Germline CDR1 SGHRS, CDR2 YFSETQ. The CDR3 loop reads CASSLVGQAGDEQYF. In DNA form, the CDR3 reads TGCGCCAGCAGCTTGGTAGGACAGGCTGGAGACGAGCAGTACTTC.

There are a few counts of this clone. The chain links TRBV7-2 to TRBJ2-3, with D possibly being TRBD2 (6 bases). Germline V gene sequence: CDR1 SGHTA, CDR2 FQGNSA. CDR3 length: 15 residues. Trimming shortened V by 2 bases and J by 4 bases, and 13 bases separated the two germline ends. In DNA form, the CDR3 reads TGTGCCAGCAGCTTATTGAGTGGGACTGCAGATACGCAGTATTTT. Translated, it gives CASSLLSGTADTQYF.

This sequence joins TRBV15 and TRBJ2-5, with 8 bases aligning to TRBD1. The CDR3 covers 14 residues. The J segment lost 5 bases and the V segment lost 3 bases, leaving 5 bases of the junction unmatched. Germline assignment: CDR1 LNHNV and CDR2 YYDKDF (reference sequence). The chain's CDR3 is CATSRDRAGETQYF. In nucleotides, the CDR3 is TGTGCCACCAGCAGGGACAGGGCGGGTGAGACCCAGTACTTC.

This clone was picked up one time. The chain uses TRBV6-6 and TRBJ1-6, with a tentative D call TRBD1 (6 bases). Trimming left V 6 bases short and J 7 bases short, with 13 bases between. CDR3 length: 14 amino acids. Germline CDR1 and CDR2: MNHNY and SVGAGI (reference sequence). In DNA form, the CDR3 reads TGTGCCAGCAGAGCACAGGGAGAGAATTCACCCCTCCACTTT. Protein product: CASRAQGENSPLHF.

V is TRBV3-1 (or the pseudogene TRBV3-2) and J is TRBJ2-2; D remains unclear. Germline assignment: CDR1 LGHDT and CDR2 YNNKEL (reference sequence). There are 14 residues in the CDR3. The ends were cut back, 1 base at V and 2 bases at J, with 5 bases in the middle. In nucleotides, the CDR3 is TGTGCCAGCAGCCAAGTGGTCAACACCGGGGAGCTGTTTTTT. Protein sequence: CASSQVVNTGELFF.

The chain uses TRBV7-2 and TRBJ2-1; D unclear. Germline-derived CDR1 and CDR2 are SGHTA and FQGNSA. Trimming left V 1 base short and J 4 bases short, with 8 bases between. The length of the CDR3 is 14 residues. CDR3 sequence: CASSLEGLYNEQFF. The DNA for the CDR3 is TGTGCCAGCAGCTTAGAAGGGCTATACAATGAGCAGTTCTTC.

This clone was observed a few times. The genes are TRBV30 and TRBJ1-4; D is unresolved. The germline CDR1 and CDR2 sequences are GTSNPN and SVGIG (reference sequence). Trimming shortened V by 8 bases and J by 5 bases, and 18 bases separated the two germline ends. The CDR3 is 14 amino acids. The CDR3: CARNDGPLNEKLFF. CDR3 nucleotides: TGTGCCCGTAACGACGGACCCTTAAATGAAAAACTGTTTTTT.

The V call is TRBV7-2, the J call TRBJ2-1; possible D gene TRBD1, 6 bases. The CDR3 extends over 15 amino acids. Per germline, CDR1 SGHTA and CDR2 FQGNSA. Trimming took 5 bases from V and 5 from J, leaving 16 bases between them. The CDR3 nucleotides are TGTGCCAGCAGCGCGGCCGGGACAAAGCACAATGAGCAGTTCTTC. This encodes CASSAAGTKHNEQFF.

The chain is built from TRBV13 and TRBJ2-5, with 8 nucleotides matching TRBD1. With V trimmed by 2 bases and J by 2 bases, 7 bases remained unmatched. Germline V lookup: CDR1 PRHDT, CDR2 FYEKMQ (reference sequence). This CDR3 is 16 amino acids long. In DNA form, the CDR3 reads TGTGCCAGCAGCTTAAGAGGCACAGGGGGTCAAGAGACCCAGTACTTC. Translated: CASSLRGTGGQETQYF.

This rearrangement joins TRBV5-1 to TRBJ2-3; no reliable D call. Per germline, CDR1 SGHRS and CDR2 YFSETQ. The CDR3 extends over 13 amino acids. V was trimmed by 4 bases and J by 1 base, leaving 7 bases between them. CDR3 in amino acids: CASSMPGTDTQYF. As DNA, the CDR3 is TGCGCCAGCAGCATGCCTGGCACAGATACGCAGTATTTT.

The J gene is TRBJ2-5, the V gene TRBV5-5; no clear D gene. This CDR3 comprises 13 residues. The V gene lost 0 bases and the J gene lost 4 bases, with 7 bases spanning the gap. Germline V gives CDR1 SGHKS, CDR2 YYEKEE (reference sequence). The CDR3 is CASSLAPGETQYF. The CDR3 nucleotides read TGTGCCAGCAGCTTGGCACCGGGAGAGACCCAGTACTTC.